Sequencing of this T cell receptor beta chain was carried out in a study of graft-versus-host responses after intestinal transplantation. Background on the study: Following induction with anti-thymocyte globulin, all recipients were given tacrolimus and steroids for about 3 years.

Assay used: immunoSEQ multiplex PCR; TCRdb lists only in-frame clones, some missing. The sample records approximately 100,000 clones, around 88% being singletons. Comments on this clone: The antigen is not known.

V gave up 3 bases and J gave up 2 bases; unmatched junction bases: 6. The germline CDR1 and CDR2 sequences are SGDLS and YYNGEE. The CDR3 is 17 residues long. Study-wide findings and caveats: GvH clones detected in recipient marrow included some appearing first in ileum or blood. Allograft graft-versus-host to host-versus-graft clonal ratios ran high in patients with graft-donor T cell macrochimerism. An association linked early post-transplant HvG declines with peak circulating GvH clone levels.

V gene TRBV9 combines with J gene TRBJ2-6; 9 bases align to TRBD1. This sequence originates from a human patient who received an intestinal transplant, so some T cells may come from the graft donor. The specimen comprised PBMCs, sampled 255 days after intestinal transplant. CDR3 amino acids: CASSGHRGQPGANVLTF. CDR3 sequence (DNA): TGTGCCAGCAGCGGACACAGGGGGCAACCTGGGGCCAACGTCCTGACTTTC.